This T cell receptor (beta chain) originates from a study of cytomegalovirus exposure and HLA in healthy donors. PCR amplification relied on 60 Vbeta primers (plus 13 Jbeta primers). This table comes from immunoSEQ multiplex PCR, and its TCRdb copy is limited to in-frame clones, with some not included. The data show about 130,000 clones, over 70% seen once. V was trimmed by 3 bases and J by 2 bases, leaving 14 bases between them. This CDR3 comprises 15 residues. Per the germline V gene, CDR1 is MNHEY and CDR2 is SMNVEV (reference sequence). Only a few counts were recorded for this clone. Sequenced input: PBMCs. V gene TRBV27 combines with J gene TRBJ2-7, with D possibly matching TRBD2 (6 bases). The source is a man between 40 and 49 years old in good health and CMV-seronegative. The CDR3 DNA sequence: TGTGCCAGCAGTTTTGGTTTTAGCGGCCCCTACGAGCAGTACTTC. Translation gives CASSFGFSGPYEQYF.